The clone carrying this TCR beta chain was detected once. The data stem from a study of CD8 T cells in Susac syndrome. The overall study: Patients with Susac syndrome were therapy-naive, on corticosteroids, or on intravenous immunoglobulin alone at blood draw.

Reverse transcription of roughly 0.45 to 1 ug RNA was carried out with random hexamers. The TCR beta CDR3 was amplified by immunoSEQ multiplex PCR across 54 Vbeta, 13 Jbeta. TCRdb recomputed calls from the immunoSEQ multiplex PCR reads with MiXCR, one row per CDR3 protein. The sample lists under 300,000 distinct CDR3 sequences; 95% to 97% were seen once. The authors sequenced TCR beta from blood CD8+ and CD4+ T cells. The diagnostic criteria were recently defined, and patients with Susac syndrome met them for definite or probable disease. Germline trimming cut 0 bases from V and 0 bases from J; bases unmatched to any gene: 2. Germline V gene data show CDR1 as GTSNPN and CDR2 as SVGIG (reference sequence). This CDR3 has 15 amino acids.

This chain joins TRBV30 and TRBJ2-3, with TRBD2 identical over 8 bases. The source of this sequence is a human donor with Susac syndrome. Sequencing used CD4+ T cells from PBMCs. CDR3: CAWSVAGVSTDTQYF. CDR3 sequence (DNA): TGTGCCTGGAGTGTAGCGGGGGTTAGCACAGATACGCAGTATTTT.